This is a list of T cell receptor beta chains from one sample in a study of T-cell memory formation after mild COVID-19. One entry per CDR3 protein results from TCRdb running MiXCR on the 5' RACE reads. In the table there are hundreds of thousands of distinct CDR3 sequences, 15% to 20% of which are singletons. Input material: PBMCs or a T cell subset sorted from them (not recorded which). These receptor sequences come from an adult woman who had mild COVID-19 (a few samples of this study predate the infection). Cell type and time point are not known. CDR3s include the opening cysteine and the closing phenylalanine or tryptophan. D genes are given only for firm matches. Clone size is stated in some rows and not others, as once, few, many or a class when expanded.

DNA: TGTGCCAGCAGCTCCGGACAGGGCTTAACAGATACGCAGTATTTT; CDR3: CASSSGQGLTDTQYF; size: few; D: TRBD1; J: TRBJ2-3; V: TRBV7-9
DNA: TGTGCCAGCAGTTTACGGGATGGGGGTTGGAATGGAAACACCATATATTTT; CDR3: CASSLRDGGWNGNTIYF; size: few; D: NA; J: TRBJ1-3; V: TRBV12-3/TRBV12-4
DNA: TGTGCCACCAGTGATTGGACGGGACAGGGGGGAAATGAGCAGTTCTTC; CDR3: CATSDWTGQGGNEQFF; size: few; D: TRBD1; J: TRBJ2-1; V: TRBV24-1
DNA: TGTGCCAGCAGCTCGGACAGTGAGACCCAGTACTTC; CDR3: CASSSDSETQYF; size: NA; D: NA; J: TRBJ2-5; V: TRBV7-7
DNA: TGCAGTGCTAGAGATTCGCAGGCCGAAGACTACACCTTC; CDR3: CSARDSQAEDYTF; size: few; D: NA; J: TRBJ1-2; V: TRBV20-1
DNA: TGTGCCAGCAGCGCCCCACTAGCGGCTAATGAGCAGTTCTTC; CDR3: CASSAPLAANEQFF; size: NA; D: TRBD2; J: TRBJ2-1; V: TRBV9
DNA: TGTGCCAGCAGCCCACGATTGGATAATTCACCCCTCCACTTT; CDR3: CASSPRLDNSPLHF; size: few; D: NA; J: TRBJ1-6; V: TRBV11-2
DNA: TGTGCCAGCAGCTTACGGACGGGATTTAGCTCCTACGAGCAGTACTTC; CDR3: CASSLRTGFSSYEQYF; size: NA; D: NA; J: TRBJ2-7; V: TRBV7-2
DNA: TGCAGTGCCCCACGGGCAGGGTTCACAGATACGCAGTATTTT; CDR3: CSAPRAGFTDTQYF; size: NA; D: NA; J: TRBJ2-3; V: TRBV20-1
DNA: TGTGCCATCAGTGAGTCCGGGGGAGGCAACACTGGGGCCAACGTCCTGACTTTC; CDR3: CAISESGGGNTGANVLTF; size: few; D: NA; J: TRBJ2-6; V: TRBV10-3
DNA: TGTGCCAGCAGTGTCCAGGGACTCATGAACACTGAAGCTTTCTTT; CDR3: CASSVQGLMNTEAFF; size: many; D: NA; J: TRBJ1-1; V: TRBV6-5
DNA: TGCAGCGTTGAAGGGGACAGGTCGTATGGCTACACCTTC; CDR3: CSVEGDRSYGYTF; size: few; D: TRBD1; J: TRBJ1-2; V: TRBV29-1
DNA: TGTGCCAGCAGCTTTGCCTACGAGCAGTACTTC; CDR3: CASSFAYEQYF; size: many; D: NA; J: TRBJ2-7; V: TRBV11-3
DNA: TGCGCCAGCAGCCAAGGACGGACTAACGGCTCCTACAATGAGCAGTTCTTC; CDR3: CASSQGRTNGSYNEQFF; size: NA; D: NA; J: TRBJ2-1; V: TRBV4-3
DNA: TGTGCCAGCTCACCCACAGCCCGAGAGGAGCAGTACTTC; CDR3: CASSPTAREEQYF; size: NA; D: NA; J: TRBJ2-7; V: TRBV18
DNA: TGTGCCACCAGTGATTCCAGGACTAGCGGGGGGCCGAGGTACAATGAGCAGTTCTTC; CDR3: CATSDSRTSGGPRYNEQFF; size: many; D: TRBD2; J: TRBJ2-1; V: TRBV24-1
DNA: TGTGCCAGCATTGGAGTTAATGAAAAACTGTTTTTT; CDR3: CASIGVNEKLFF; size: few; D: NA; J: TRBJ1-4; V: TRBV28
DNA: TGTGCCAGTAGCACAGGGAGGAGTATGGATACGCAGTATTTT; CDR3: CASSTGRSMDTQYF; size: few; D: NA; J: TRBJ2-3; V: TRBV19